These 30 T cell receptor beta chains came from one sample sequenced in a study of naive and memory T cell subsets. The study, taken as a whole, reports: A few larger clonotypes appeared in naive repertoires, especially CD8, possibly memory cells re-expressing CD45RA.

Their antigens are not known. An equimolar mix of two oligonucleotides served as the beta constant-region primer for TRBC1 and TRBC2. The ligated cDNA underwent four PCR rounds using SP2 and nested alpha and beta constant-region primers. Each CDR3 protein is one row after TCRdb ran MiXCR on the UMI-ligation and nested PCR reads. The table lists about 90,000 distinct CDR3 sequences, around 11% of them singletons. The sequencing sample was made of naive CD4+ T cells from blood. These receptors all stem from a human donor in good health.

Note on this clonotype: Germline and junction disagree at one end, which may indicate a read error. CDR3 residues: CASSRTTSGKSSYNEQFF. The DNA for the CDR3 is TGTGCTAGCAGCCGTACTACTAGCGGCAAGAGCTCCTACAATGAGCAGTTCTTC. The V and J genes are TRBV7-7 and TRBJ2-1, with TRBD2 matching 8 bases. This CDR3 has 18 residues. Per the germline V gene, CDR1 is SSHAT and CDR2 is FNYEAQ (reference sequence).

The J gene is TRBJ1-2, the V gene TRBV20-1; weak D call: TRBD1 (5 bases). CDR1 and CDR2 (germline): DFQATT, SNEGSKA (reference sequence). V dropped 0 bases and J dropped 4 bases, with 21 bases sitting between them. The CDR3 is 17 amino acids. In DNA form, the CDR3 reads TGCAGTGCTAGAGATCGGGCCCTGGGGACCCCCGTCTATGGCTACACCTTC. Encoded protein: CSARDRALGTPVYGYTF.

The CDR3 DNA follows: TGCAGTGCTACCCGAGCGGGAGGGCAAGAGACCCAGTACTTC. This codes for CSATRAGGQETQYF. The chain combines TRBV20-1 with TRBJ2-5; 10 positions match TRBD2. From germline, CDR1 is DFQATT and CDR2 SNEGSKA (reference sequence). The CDR3 loop spans 14 amino acids. The trim removed 4 bases at V and 2 bases at J, leaving 4 bases unmatched.

The V call is TRBV2, the J call TRBJ1-4, with 9 bases aligning to TRBD1. V lost 6 bases to trimming and J lost 5 bases; unmatched junction nucleotides: 7. The CDR3 has 15 amino acids. The germline V gene encodes CDR1 SNHLY and CDR2 FYNNEI. The CDR3 sequence is CASRETGGVNEKLFF. The CDR3 bases are TGTGCCAGCAGGGAAACAGGGGGCGTGAATGAAAAACTGTTTTTT.

This clonotype was counted between two and nine times. This sequence joins TRBV18 and TRBJ2-3; TRBD2 matches at 10 bases. Germline trimming cut 1 base from V and 6 bases from J; bases unmatched to any gene: 4. The CDR3 runs 15 residues. Per the germline V gene, CDR1 is KGHSH and CDR2 is LQKENI. CDR3 sequence: CASSPQGTSVDTQYF. CDR3 nucleotides: TGTGCCAGCTCACCACAGGGGACTAGCGTGGATACGCAGTATTTT. Full variable domain (remainder filled in from reference TRBV18 and TRBJ2-3): NAGVMQNPRHLVRRRGQEARLRCSPMKGHSHVYWYRQLPEEGLKFMVYLQKENIIDESGMPKERFSAEFPKEGPSILRIQQVVRGDSAAYFCASSPQGTSVDTQYFGPGTRLTVL.

This clonotype was seen more than once but under ten times. The chain is built from TRBV11-2 and TRBJ2-3; unclear D gene. V lost 7 bases and J 0 bases, leaving 17 bases between the germline ends. The CDR3 length is 16 residues. Germline values: CDR1 SGHAT, CDR2 FQNNGV. CDR3 in DNA: TGTGCCAGCACCTTTCTTGGAACCCCGAGCACAGATACGCAGTATTTT. Translating gives CASTFLGTPSTDTQYF.

This clonotype was seen many times. J is TRBJ2-1 and V is TRBV29-1, with D unresolved. The germline CDR1 and CDR2 sequences are SQVTM and ANQGSEA. Trimming left V 7 bases short and J 5 bases short, with 15 bases between. The CDR3 contains 13 residues. Here the CDR3 reads CSANIGRDNEQFF. For the CDR3, the DNA is TGCAGCGCTAACATAGGGCGCGACAATGAGCAGTTCTTC.

A few counts support this clonotype. The CDR3 DNA sequence: TGTGCCAGCGCAAGAACAGATACGCAGTATTTT. Its protein product is CASARTDTQYF. This chain joins TRBV6-2 or TRBV6-3 and TRBJ2-3; D not certain. The germline V and J ends were trimmed by 8 bases and 3 bases, with 6 bases remaining between them. The CDR3 has 11 residues. Germline CDR1 MNHEY, CDR2 SVGEGT.

This rearrangement joins TRBV7-9 to TRBJ2-7, with 7 bases matching TRBD1. In germline, CDR1 is SEHNR, CDR2 FQNEAQ (reference sequence). Trimming removed 5 bases from V and 0 bases from J; junction bases left unmatched: 7. The CDR3 covers 15 residues. The CDR3 coding sequence is TGTGCCAGCAGCCCTGGCCGGGACAGCTCCTACGAGCAGTACTTC. It codes for CASSPGRDSSYEQYF.

This clonotype appeared a few times. This chain joins TRBV12-3 or TRBV12-4 and TRBJ1-1; D uncertain. This CDR3 is 12 amino acids long. V lost 6 bases and J 10 bases, leaving 15 bases between the germline ends. CDR3 protein: CASRTDRVGAFF. The CDR3, as DNA: TGTGCCAGCAGGACGGACCGGGTTGGAGCTTTCTTT.

The rearrangement joins TRBV3-1 to TRBJ1-5, with no clear D. Germline V CDR1 and CDR2: LGHDT, YNNKEL (reference sequence). V dropped 1 base and J dropped 1 base, with 5 bases sitting between them. This CDR3 contains 14 residues. The CDR3 DNA sequence: TGTGCCAGCAGCCAAGGTGGCAGCAATCAGCCCCAGCATTTT. Its protein is CASSQGGSNQPQHF.

This chain uses TRBV20-1 with TRBJ2-7, with D unresolved. CDR1 DFQATT and CDR2 SNEGSKA come from the germline V gene (reference sequence). The CDR3 runs 13 residues. V dropped 2 bases and J dropped 3 bases, with 11 bases sitting between them. The CDR3 sequence is CSARTDLVYEQYF. For the CDR3, the DNA is TGCAGTGCTAGAACAGACCTTGTCTACGAGCAGTACTTC.

The genes are TRBV30 and TRBJ2-1; D might be TRBD1 or TRBD2, each matching 5 bases. The CDR3 runs 16 residues. CDR1 is GTSNPN, CDR2 SVGIG, per germline (reference sequence). Trimming took off 2 bases at V and 0 bases at J, with 14 bases between the two ends. CDR3 amino acids: CAWSPRGGPSYNEQFF. The CDR3 DNA reads as TGTGCCTGGAGTCCCCGGGGCGGGCCCTCCTACAATGAGCAGTTCTTC.

This clonotype was counted a few times. The CDR3 DNA reads as TGCAGTGCTAGCCAATCTAGCGGCCGCACAGATACGCAGTATTTT. As protein: CSASQSSGRTDTQYF. The rearrangement links TRBV20-1 to TRBJ2-3; 7 bases fit TRBD2. The CDR3 contains 15 residues. Germline V CDR1 and CDR2: DFQATT, SNEGSKA (reference sequence). The junction had 7 bases not matched to a gene; V was cut back by 3 bases and J by 1 base.

This chain links TRBV6-6 with TRBJ2-1; 15 nucleotides agree with TRBD2. Germline assignment: CDR1 MNHNY and CDR2 SVGAGI (reference sequence). V dropped 5 bases and J dropped 4; count of bases not matched to a gene: 6. The CDR3 runs to 17 residues. The CDR3 loop reads CASSNPGTSGGYNEQFF. In DNA form, the CDR3 reads TGTGCCAGCAGTAACCCGGGGACTAGCGGGGGGTACAATGAGCAGTTCTTC.

This rearrangement joins TRBV7-2 to TRBJ2-7; 7 bases fit TRBD2. Germline V gives CDR1 SGHTA, CDR2 FQGNSA. The CDR3 is 16 residues long. Unmatched junction bases numbered 11, after V lost 3 bases and J lost 3 bases. The CDR3 region has the DNA TGTGCCAGCAGCTTCCGGACTAGTTCGTGGGGCTACGAGCAGTACTTC. Translated: CASSFRTSSWGYEQYF.

The chain combines TRBV5-4 with TRBJ2-1, with D possibly being TRBD1 or TRBD2 (5 bases each). Trimming took off 4 bases at V and 6 bases at J, with 20 bases between the two ends. Germline loops: CDR1 SGHNT, CDR2 YYREEE (reference sequence). There are 16 residues in the CDR3. The CDR3 here is CASSPEGASTGNEQFF. The CDR3 DNA reads as TGTGCCAGCAGCCCAGAAGGGGCTAGCACGGGCAATGAGCAGTTCTTC.

The J gene is TRBJ2-7, the V gene TRBV27; no firm D call. The CDR3 has 17 amino acids. CDR1 is MNHEY, CDR2 SMNVEV, per germline (reference sequence). V was clipped by 0 bases and J by 0 bases, with 15 bases between them. The CDR3 DNA reads as TGTGCCAGCAGTTTATCGTCAGGATCTGGCGTCTCCTACGAGCAGTACTTC. Its protein is CASSLSSGSGVSYEQYF.

The rearrangement uses TRBV29-1 and TRBJ2-7, with TRBD1 matching 7 bases. This CDR3 is built from 12 residues. Germline CDR1 and CDR2: SQVTM and ANQGSEA. The J segment lost 6 bases and the V segment lost 1 base, leaving 3 bases of the junction unmatched. For the CDR3, the DNA is TGCAGCGTTGAAGGGACAGGCTTCGAGCAGTACTTC. Translating it yields CSVEGTGFEQYF.

The chain has TRBV19 and TRBJ1-2, with a weak D call TRBD1 (5 bases). This CDR3 has 13 amino acids. Germline V gene data show CDR1 as LNHDA and CDR2 as SQIVND (reference sequence). V dropped 3 bases and J dropped 7 bases, with 12 bases sitting between them. The CDR3 sequence is CASSIDSNGGYTF. In nucleotides, the CDR3 is TGTGCCAGTAGTATTGACAGTAATGGTGGCTACACCTTC.

This chain uses TRBV6-2 or TRBV6-3 with TRBJ2-2; TRBD1 matches at 9 bases. The CDR3 has 16 residues. The V gene's germline CDR1 is MNHEY and CDR2 SVGEGT. V was clipped by 3 bases and J by 3 bases; unmatched bases: 5. DNA for the CDR3: TGTGCCAGCAGTTATGGCGGGACAGGGTACACCGGGGAGCTGTTTTTT. Encoded protein: CASSYGGTGYTGELFF.

This clonotype was observed a few times. CDR3 amino acids: CASSLDSKNQPQHF. The CDR3 nucleotides read TGTGCCAGCAGCTTAGACAGCAAGAATCAGCCCCAGCATTTT. V is TRBV7-9 and J is TRBJ1-5, with D unclear. V lost 1 base, J lost 4 bases, and 8 bases lay in between. Per germline, CDR1 SEHNR and CDR2 FQNEAQ (reference sequence). This CDR3 has 14 residues.

For this clonotype: This CDR3 is missing its conserved last phenylalanine or tryptophan, likely due to a read error. V gene TRBV27 combines with J gene TRBJ2-3; D gene ambiguous. The CDR3 runs 15 residues. Trimming pared 6 bases from V and 4 bases from J, leaving 17 bases between. Germline V gene lookup returns CDR1 MNHEY and CDR2 SMNVEV (reference sequence). CDR3 in DNA: TGTGCCAGCAGACCTGCCTACGTGGTTCCAGATACGCAGTATTAT. Protein: CASRPAYVVPDTQYY.

This clonotype was seen more than once but under ten times. This chain joins TRBV29-1 and TRBJ2-3, with D possibly being TRBD1 (5 bases). Germline lookup yields CDR1 SQVTM and CDR2 ANQGSEA. Trimming stripped 0 bases from V and 2 bases from J, with 15 bases between. CDR3 length: 16 residues. Here the CDR3 reads CSVEDRWGATTDTQYF. The CDR3 DNA reads TGCAGCGTTGAAGATCGTTGGGGCGCGACCACAGATACGCAGTATTTT.

The V and J genes are TRBV29-1 and TRBJ2-5; 10 bases fit TRBD2. The germline gives CDR1 SQVTM, CDR2 ANQGSEA. The CDR3 runs to 12 residues. The trim removed 7 bases at V and 3 bases at J, leaving 2 bases unmatched. The CDR3 DNA reads TGCAGCGGAGGACTAGCGGAAGAGACCCAGTACTTC. This sequence encodes CSGGLAEETQYF.

The chain joins TRBV20-1 to TRBJ2-5; D remains unclear. Germline assignment: CDR1 DFQATT and CDR2 SNEGSKA (reference sequence). This CDR3 has 10 amino acids. V lost 3 bases to trimming and J lost 5 bases, with 4 bases between them. The CDR3 loop reads CSASGETQYF. In DNA form, the CDR3 reads TGCAGTGCTAGTGGGGAGACCCAGTACTTC.

This clonotype has more than one count but fewer than ten. V usage is TRBV5-1 and J usage is TRBJ2-7; 7 nucleotides agree with TRBD1. The CDR3 is 15 amino acids. The germline V gene has CDR1 SGHRS and CDR2 YFSETQ. Losses at the gene ends were 3 bases for V and 2 bases for J; bases not matched to a gene: 8. CDR3 sequence (DNA): TGCGCCAGCAGCTCCCAAGGGACAGCCCCCTACGAGCAGTACTTC. Translated: CASSSQGTAPYEQYF.

This clonotype was seen repeatedly, ten times or more. The chain recombines TRBV2 with TRBJ2-3, with TRBD1 matching 9 bases. CDR3 length equals 14 residues. The ends lost 7 bases at V and 1 base at J; junction bases unmatched: 3. CDR1 is SNHLY, CDR2 FYNNEI, per germline. The CDR3 DNA sequence: TGTGCCAGCAATCGGGACAGGGGCACAGATACGCAGTATTTT. Residues: CASNRDRGTDTQYF.

The genes are TRBV20-1 and TRBJ2-3; maybe TRBD2 (5 bases). CDR3 size: 15 residues. V lost 0 bases, J lost 1 base, and 11 bases lay in between. Germline CDR1 reads DFQATT; CDR2 reads SNEGSKA (reference sequence). CDR3 coding DNA: TGCAGTGCTAGAGATGCGAGGGTTGGCACAGATACGCAGTATTTT. It encodes CSARDARVGTDTQYF.

This clonotype was observed at least ten times. J is TRBJ1-5 and V is TRBV6-1, with a weak D call TRBD1 (5 bases). Germline values: CDR1 MNHNS, CDR2 SASEGT. V was clipped by 11 bases and J by 3 bases, with 14 bases between them. This CDR3 comprises 13 residues. The CDR3 sequence: CAGSGTTNQPQHF. CDR3 sequence (DNA): TGTGCCGGCTCGGGGACGACCAATCAGCCCCAGCATTTT.